This T cell receptor beta chain emerged from a study of T cells after yellow fever vaccination. Study-level information: Any fraction with a low cell number was prepared using SMART-Seq v4 Ultra Low Input. Study-level results: Among all clonotypes, a small share was observed in both CD4 and CD8 compartments. Weaker, the secondary response had a peak occurring faster, on day 5 versus 15.

This clonotype was seen a few times. Its specificity is not known. The CDR3 is 15 amino acids. Germline CDR1 is LGHNA and CDR2 is YNFKEQ. V was cut by 4 bases and J by 4 bases, with 16 bases left in between. TCRdb reanalysed the 5' RACE reads using MiXCR and keeps one entry per CDR3 protein. The sample holds around 350,000 distinct CDR3 sequences, over 5% seen once. Sequencing was performed on PBMCs, taken 5 days after the yellow fever booster vaccination. The gene calls are TRBV4-2 and TRBJ1-1; D is unresolved. The receptor comes from a man between 25 and 39 years old who received the YFV17D yellow fever vaccine. The CDR3 coding sequence is TGTGCCAGCAGCCCGCCGCGGGATTTGCGCACTGAAGCTTTCTTT. This codes for CASSPPRDLRTEAFF.